The clone carrying this T cell receptor (beta chain) was counted ten times or more. These data originate in a study of T cells in Graves' hyperthyroidism and ophthalmopathy. As for the study in general: Before any treatment, at initial diagnosis, peripheral blood was collected.

Trimming pared 1 base from V and 6 bases from J, leaving 19 bases between. Germline V CDR1 and CDR2: SGHVS, FQNEAQ. The CDR3 is 17 amino acids. From approximately 9.1 ml of fresh peripheral blood, PBMCs were isolated. Amplified TCR beta CDR3 regions derived from RNA transcripts. An initial round of RT-PCR targeting the TCR CDR3 relied on the HTBI primer set. Each CDR3 protein gets one entry after TCRdb re-called the multiplex PCR reads with MiXCR. The sample records about 330,000 distinct CDR3 sequences, roughly 13% being singletons. This chain joins TRBV7-8 and TRBJ1-5; a possible D gene is TRBD1 (6 bases). The sample comprised blood. The TCR was taken from a woman aged 35 to 49 with Graves' ophthalmopathy. DNA of the CDR3: TGTGCCAGCAGCTTAGTGGGGACACCTGTTGGGGGTCAGCCCCAGCATTTT. Translation gives CASSLVGTPVGGQPQHF.